The 20 T cell receptor beta chains listed next were all sequenced from one sample in a study of response to subunit inactivated influenza vaccine. One entry per CDR3 protein, called by TCRdb with MiXCR from the RT-PCR reads. The sample holds about 540,000 distinct CDR3 sequences; 11% to 15% are singletons and the top ten take more than 9.5%. The sample consisted of PBMCs from blood, taken less than 13 days after vaccination. Every receptor here comes from a man aged 45-65 years who received an inactivated influenza vaccine.

This clonotype was seen more than once but under ten times. The V and J genes are TRBV4-3 and TRBJ2-7; D may correspond to TRBD1 or TRBD2 (5 bases each). CDR1 LGHNA and CDR2 YSLEER come from the germline V gene. The CDR3 length is 18 residues. The V gene lost 2 bases and the J gene lost 0 bases, with 20 bases spanning the gap. The DNA for the CDR3 is TGCGCCAGCAGCCAAACCAAACTCGGGACGGGGAGCTCCTACGAGCAGTACTTC. Protein: CASSQTKLGTGSSYEQYF.

J is TRBJ2-5 and V is TRBV24-1, with D maybe TRBD2 (6 bases). The length of the CDR3 is 15 residues. Trimming removed 3 bases at V and 0 bases at J, with 10 bases between. The V gene's germline CDR1 is KGHDR and CDR2 SFDVKD. CDR3 DNA sequence: TGTGCCACCAGTGATCCCCGGGACTACCAAGAGACCCAGTACTTC. It is translated as CATSDPRDYQETQYF.

This rearrangement joins TRBV12-3 or TRBV12-4 to TRBJ1-4; tentatively, D is TRBD1 (5 bases). The CDR3 consists of 12 residues. Trimming pared 6 bases from V and 3 bases from J, leaving 5 bases between. The DNA of the CDR3 is TGTGCCAGCAGGGGGGCTAATGAAAAACTGTTTTTT. It yields the protein CASRGANEKLFF.

This clonotype has more than one count but fewer than ten. The chain carries TRBV12-3 or TRBV12-4 and TRBJ1-5; tentative D call: TRBD1 (5 bases). The CDR3 covers 14 residues. V lost 6 bases, J lost 7 bases, and 16 bases lay in between. The DNA for the CDR3 is TGTGCCAGCAGGGGGACCGGACGCGACCAGCCCCAGCATTTT. Its protein is CASRGTGRDQPQHF.

The chain employs TRBV7-2 and TRBJ2-7; D may correspond to TRBD1 or TRBD2 (6 bases each). The V end was cut by 6 bases, the J end by 4 bases, with 16 bases between. In germline, CDR1 is SGHTA, CDR2 FQGNSA. The CDR3 spans 14 residues. This CDR3 reads CASRRDTGSYEQYF. The CDR3 bases are TGTGCCAGCAGGCGGGACACGGGTTCTTACGAGCAGTACTTC. The entire variable domain, with the rest obtained from reference TRBV7-2 and TRBJ2-7, is as follows: GAGVSQSPSNKVTEKGKDVELRCDPISGHTALYWYRQSLGQGLEFLIYFQGNSAPDKSGLPSDRFSAERTGGSVSTLTIQRTQQEDSAVYLCASRRDTGSYEQYFGPGTRLTVT.

The V call is TRBV7-2, the J call TRBJ2-3, with 10 bases lining up with TRBD2. In germline, CDR1 is SGHTA, CDR2 FQGNSA. CDR3 length equals 13 residues. Trimming at V came to 2 bases and at J to 10 bases, leaving 3 bases not matched to a gene. This CDR3 reads CASSLSSGSAQYF. Here the CDR3 DNA reads TGTGCCAGCAGCTTATCTAGCGGGAGTGCGCAGTATTTT.

This chain joins TRBV4-3 and TRBJ2-7; D is uncertain. V lost 0 bases and J lost 0, with 9 bases in between. Germline lookup yields CDR1 LGHNA and CDR2 YSLEER. CDR3 length equals 15 residues. The CDR3, as DNA: TGCGCCAGCAGCCAAGATATCAGGTCCTCCTACGAGCAGTACTTC. Its translation is CASSQDIRSSYEQYF.

This clonotype was picked up a small number of times. The chain joins TRBV10-3 to TRBJ2-1; 9 bases map to TRBD2. Trimming removed 7 bases from V and 8 bases from J; junction bases left unmatched: 9. The CDR3 is 14 residues long. Per the germline V gene, CDR1 is ENHRY and CDR2 is SYGVKD. The CDR3 DNA sequence: TGTGCCATCAAACCGGGACTAGCTAGCGATGAGCAGTTCTTC. This encodes CAIKPGLASDEQFF.

This chain links TRBV4-3 with TRBJ2-5; the D gene is possibly TRBD2 (5 bases). With 0 bases removed from V and 2 bases from J, the gap between germline ends came to 13 bases. Germline-derived CDR1 and CDR2 are LGHNA and YSLEER. The CDR3 contains 16 residues. The CDR3 DNA follows: TGCGCCAGCAGCCAAGAAACAGCGGTGGGGCAAGAGACCCAGTACTTC. Translation: CASSQETAVGQETQYF.

This clonotype appeared a few times. This rearrangement joins TRBV27 to TRBJ1-2, with a tentative D call TRBD1 (5 bases). Germline V gene sequence: CDR1 MNHEY, CDR2 SMNVEV (reference sequence). Trimming stripped 3 bases from V and 4 bases from J, with 18 bases between. CDR3 length: 16 amino acids. This chain's CDR3 is CASSFLTNRLGYGYTF. In DNA, the CDR3 is TGTGCCAGCAGTTTCCTGACTAACAGGTTGGGCTATGGCTACACCTTC.

The chain is built from TRBV7-2 and TRBJ2-7, with unresolved D. Per the germline V gene, CDR1 is SGHTA and CDR2 is FQGNSA. V dropped 1 base and J dropped 12 bases, with 13 bases sitting between them. CDR3 length: 12 residues. This CDR3 is CASSLGGWVTYF. CDR3 coding DNA: TGTGCCAGCAGCTTAGGAGGATGGGTGACGTACTTC.

J is TRBJ2-3 and V is TRBV10-3; no definite D call. Per the germline V gene, CDR1 is ENHRY and CDR2 is SYGVKD. The length of the CDR3 is 14 residues. V lost 6 bases and J 0 bases, leaving 10 bases between the germline ends. The CDR3: CAIRNPTSTDTQYF. In nucleotides, the CDR3 is TGTGCCATCAGAAATCCGACAAGCACAGATACGCAGTATTTT.

The V and J genes are TRBV7-8 and TRBJ2-1; D not resolved. The CDR3 sequence is 13 residues long. With 8 bases removed from V and 8 bases from J, the gap between germline ends came to 16 bases. Germline V gene data show CDR1 as SGHVS and CDR2 as FQNEAQ. The CDR3 nucleotides are TGTGCCAGCGCCCGCCCTGGATGGCATGAGCAGTTCTTC. Translation gives CASARPGWHEQFF.

This clonotype turned up a few times. The V gene is TRBV1, the J gene TRBJ2-7. TRBV1 is a pseudogene segment. There are 15 residues in the CDR3. CDR3 sequence reads: CTSSQAERELYEQYF. CDR3 in DNA: TGCACCAGCAGCCAAGCTGAGCGGGAGCTGTACGAGCAGTACTTC.

The genes are TRBV12-3 or TRBV12-4 and TRBJ2-7, with D perhaps matching TRBD2 (6 bases). This CDR3 contains 14 residues. V was clipped by 9 bases and J by 4 bases, with 19 bases between them. The CDR3 bases are TGTGCCAGTTCGGACGGGACTGGGCCTTACGAGCAGTACTTC. This gives the protein CASSDGTGPYEQYF.

This clonotype was seen more than once but under ten times. This rearrangement joins TRBV5-6 to TRBJ1-1, with 8 bases identical to TRBD1. J gave up 9 bases and V 4 bases, and 5 bases lay outside the gene matches. CDR3 length: 12 residues. Germline V lookup: CDR1 SGHDT, CDR2 YYEEEE. The CDR3 DNA is TGTGCCAGCAGCGAGGACAGGGATAAAGCTTTCTTT. Amino acids: CASSEDRDKAFF.

This clonotype was picked up a small number of times. This chain uses TRBV12-3 or TRBV12-4 with TRBJ2-3; TRBD1 is a possible D gene (6 bases). Trimming took 5 bases from V and 9 from J, leaving 21 bases between them. This CDR3 comprises 15 residues. The CDR3 region is CASSPYLQQGSTQYF. For the CDR3, the DNA is TGTGCCAGCAGTCCATACCTTCAACAGGGATCCACGCAGTATTTT.

This chain joins TRBV7-2 and TRBJ1-2, with a possible D match to TRBD1 (5 bases). The CDR3 runs to 16 residues. The V end lost 2 bases, the J end lost 0 bases, and 13 bases lay between the germline ends. Germline CDR1 reads SGHTA; CDR2 reads FQGNSA. In DNA, the CDR3 is TGTGCCAGCAGCTTAAGGGCAGGGAGAACTAACTATGGCTACACCTTC. It codes for CASSLRAGRTNYGYTF.

This clonotype turned up a few times. The V gene is TRBV11-2, the J gene TRBJ2-7, with 13 bases aligning to TRBD2. This CDR3 contains 18 residues. The V gene's germline CDR1 is SGHAT and CDR2 FQNNGV. J gave up 0 bases and V 2 bases, and 7 bases lay outside the gene matches. The DNA for the CDR3 is TGTGCCAGCAGCTTAACTAGCGGGAGGGGTGTTTTCTCCTACGAGCAGTACTTC. Translating it yields CASSLTSGRGVFSYEQYF.

This sequence joins TRBV5-5 and TRBJ2-7; 10 bases are shared with TRBD1. Germline CDR1 SGHKS, CDR2 YYEKEE (reference sequence). The CDR3 is 16 amino acids. V was pared by 4 bases and J by 2 bases, with 9 bases of the junction left unmatched. The CDR3, as DNA: TGTGCCAGCAGCGGCGAGGACAGGGGGTGGACCTACGAGCAGTACTTC. The encoded protein is CASSGEDRGWTYEQYF. The full variable domain, rest sourced from reference TRBV5-5 and TRBJ2-7, is DAGVTQSPTHLIKTRGQQVTLRCSPISGHKSVSWYQQVLGQGPQFIFQYYEKEERGRGNFPDRFSARQFPNYSSELNVNALLLGDSALYLCASSGEDRGWTYEQYFGPGTRLTVT.